The sequence of this T cell receptor beta chain was determined in a study of T cell repertoires in cytomegalovirus infection. Study-level background: The authors used CMV epitopes that were HLA-C-restricted (recently identified) and HLA-B-restricted (well studied). Matching HLA type and CMV infection were both indicated by public TCR beta signatures. Study observations and caveats: The ex vivo response was dominated by HLA-C-restricted CMV-specific TCR beta clonotypes. There were carriers of CMV plus the relevant HLA, and cumulative public TCR beta family frequency identified them.

This CDR3 has 14 residues. Turning to this clonotype: The antigen is not known. One end of the junction is discordant with germline, which a read error may explain.

Each CDR3 protein is one row after TCRdb ran MiXCR on the reads. Of 200,000 to 250,000 distinct CDR3 sequences listed, 35% to 40% are singletons. The chain recombines TRBV5-3 with TRBJ1-1, with no clear D. TRBV5-3 is flagged as an ORF with uncertain function. Material: CD8+ T cells from cultured PBMCs, obtained from culture after CMV antigen stimulation. This receptor was taken from a human donor in good health (CMV status not recorded). Some clones in this sample may be carry-over from other donors' samples. The CDR3 loop reads CASSLDPMNTEAFF. The DNA for the CDR3 is TGTGCCAGCAGCTTGGACCCCATGAACACTGAAGCTTTCTTT.